This T cell receptor beta chain was identified in a study of blood T cell repertoires in COVID-19. Study-wide context: Samples of COVID-19 (acute and convalescent) were obtained from the United States, Italy and Spain. PBMCs, B-cell-depleted T cells, or T cells were the source of the cDNA or gDNA that made up the material.

Germline V CDR1 and CDR2: LGHNA, YNFKEQ. The J segment lost 6 bases and the V segment lost 0 bases, leaving 2 bases of the junction unmatched. CDR3 size: 15 residues. Original handling: The authors estimated nucleated cell counts from reference gene primer amplification. Sequencing used immunoSEQ multiplex PCR; TCRdb keeps in-frame clones, though not all of them. V and J calls and clone size follow that table, whereas D and trimming were derived from the DNA. The sample comprises fewer than 200,000 clones, 82% of which are singletons, and 22% rests with the top ten. The specimen was peripheral blood. This chain links TRBV4-2 with TRBJ2-7; 13 nucleotides match TRBD2. The sequence was obtained from a woman of 80 years or more with acute or convalescent COVID-19. For the CDR3, the DNA is TGTGCCAGCAGCCAAGAACTAGCGGGAGGGCCCGAGCAGTACTTC. Residues: CASSQELAGGPEQYF.